This T cell receptor (beta chain) was retrieved from a study of response to subunit inactivated influenza vaccine. J lost 6 bases, V lost 4 bases, and 9 bases had no gene match. This CDR3 comprises 16 residues. Germline-derived CDR1 and CDR2 are SGHRS and YFSETQ. Each CDR3 protein is one row after TCRdb ran MiXCR on the RT-PCR reads. Found here are 650,000 or so distinct CDR3 sequences, 12% to 15% of them singletons; the top ten hold 7.5% to 8%. In its sample, this clonotype was seen a few times. The sequencing here drew on PBMCs from blood, taken less than 15 days before vaccination. The receptor comes from a man aged 45-65 years who received an inactivated influenza vaccine. J is TRBJ2-1 and V is TRBV5-1; 11 nucleotides agree with TRBD2. CDR3: CASSSSSGRAGNEQFF. CDR3 nucleotide sequence: TGCGCCAGCAGCAGTAGTAGCGGGAGGGCCGGCAATGAGCAGTTCTTC. Full variable domain (missing parts from reference TRBV5-1 and TRBJ2-1): KAGVTQTPRYLIKTRGQQVTLSCSPISGHRSVSWYQQTPGQGLQFLFEYFSETQRNKGNFPGRFSGRQFSNSRSEMNVSTLELGDSALYLCASSSSSGRAGNEQFFGPGTRLTVL.